Here is one TCR beta chain with its context. During active infection, Seattle patients enrolled and were then monitored through disease. The data belong to a study of blood T cell repertoires in COVID-19. Looking at the study overall: Samples of COVID-19 (acute and convalescent) were obtained from the United States, Italy and Spain.

Data came from immunoSEQ multiplex PCR; TCRdb stores just in-frame clones and leaves some out. The table has roughly 220,000 clones, around 87% seen once. Per germline, CDR1 KGHSH and CDR2 LQKENI. The V segment lost 6 bases and the J segment 0 bases; nucleotides outside the gene matches: 20. The CDR3 extends over 19 amino acids. Sequenced sample: peripheral blood. The chain links TRBV18 to TRBJ2-7, with TRBD1 matching over 7 bases. This TCR came from a woman between 45 and 60 years old with COVID-19, enrolled during active disease. The CDR3 nucleotides are TGTGCCAGCTCTCTACGGCCGGGACAGCCGATGGAATCCTCCTACGAGCAGTACGTC. This encodes CASSLRPGQPMESSYEQYV.